Each of the 28 T cell receptor beta chains below was sequenced from the same sample in a study of radiotherapy plus CTLA-4 blockade in lung cancer. The table came from immunoSEQ multiplex PCR; TCRdb's copy has only in-frame clones and leaves some out. The sample includes about 98,000 clones, around four fifths seen only once; the top ten take around 3.5%. The starting material was peripheral blood, obtained from a patient treated with radiotherapy plus ipilimumab. These receptors came from a human donor with non-small cell lung cancer who had a partial response to radiotherapy plus ipilimumab.

The CDR3 bases are TGTGCCAGCAGCCAAGCTGCTAGCGGGACCCACGAGCAGTACTTC. Translation: CASSQAASGTHEQYF. The chain is built from TRBV14 and TRBJ2-7; 9 positions match TRBD2. Trimming took 1 base from V and 5 from J; bases not matched to a gene: 6. CDR1 is SGHDN and CDR2 is FVKESK in the germline V gene. This CDR3 region has 15 residues.

This chain joins TRBV19 and TRBJ2-3, with 12 positions matching TRBD2. V shed 5 bases, J shed 2 bases, and the junction held 2 bases outside the gene matches. CDR3 size: 15 residues. Germline loops: CDR1 LNHDA, CDR2 SQIVND (reference sequence). The DNA of the CDR3 is TGTGCCAGTAGTTGGACTAGCGGGGTCACAGATACGCAGTATTTT. Translation: CASSWTSGVTDTQYF.

In regard to this clone: One end of the junction is discordant with germline, which a read error may explain. The chain carries TRBV7-2 and TRBJ1-2, with 10 bases that match TRBD1. This CDR3 comprises 14 residues. Germline V gives CDR1 SGHTA, CDR2 FQGNSA. The CDR3 spells CASSFNPGTGALSF. The CDR3 DNA is TGTGCCAGCAGCTTCAACCCCGGGACAGGGGCTTTATCCTTC.

This chain uses TRBV6-5 with TRBJ1-1, with D perhaps TRBD1 (6 bases). The germline V gene encodes CDR1 MNHEY and CDR2 SVGAGI. V gave up 10 bases and J gave up 6 bases, with 12 bases separating them. CDR3 length: 11 residues. The CDR3 spells CATTRGSEAFF. DNA for the CDR3: TGTGCCACAACTAGGGGGTCTGAAGCTTTCTTT.

The chain carries TRBV21-1 and TRBJ2-1; TRBD2, the D gene given by the table, was not confirmed from the DNA. TRBV21-1 has pseudogene status. The CDR3 loop spans 17 amino acids. The CDR3 DNA follows: TGTGCCAGCAGCAAAAAACGTTCTAGCGGGAGAGGGAATGAGCAGTTCTTC. Encoded protein: CASSKKRSSGRGNEQFF.

The chain couples TRBV28 to TRBJ2-5; 8 bases are shared with TRBD2. Looked up from germline, CDR1 is MDHEN and CDR2 is SYDVKM. The CDR3 length is 14 residues. J gave up 14 bases and V 5 bases, and 16 bases lay outside the gene matches. The CDR3 loop reads CASSAIGREGRFYF. The CDR3 DNA reads TGTGCCAGCAGTGCGATAGGACGGGAGGGCCGGTTTTACTTC.

The chain joins TRBV18 to TRBJ1-5; 7 nucleotides line up with TRBD1. Germline CDR1 reads KGHSH; CDR2 reads LQKENI. The CDR3 spans 16 residues. The V segment lost 1 base and the J segment 0 bases; nucleotides outside the gene matches: 3. DNA of the CDR3: TGTGCCAGCTCACCACAGGGACAGTTTAGCAATCAGCCCCAGCATTTT. Protein: CASSPQGQFSNQPQHF.

J is TRBJ2-5 and V is TRBV18, with unresolved D. Trimming took off 4 bases at V and 1 base at J, with 4 bases between the two ends. The CDR3 is 12 amino acids. Germline CDR1 reads KGHSH; CDR2 reads LQKENI. The CDR3 DNA reads TGTGCCAGCTCACAGAGCCAAGAGACCCAGTACTTC. It translates to CASSQSQETQYF.

V and J are TRBV6-5 and TRBJ1-2; D unclear. Germline CDR1 is MNHEY and CDR2 is SVGAGI. The CDR3 is made up of 13 amino acids. V was pared by 0 bases and J by 8 bases, with 10 bases between. The CDR3 DNA reads TGTGCCAGCAGTTACTCCACGGGGTACGGCTACACCTTC. Protein product: CASSYSTGYGYTF.

This rearrangement joins TRBV27 to TRBJ2-2; D possibly corresponds to TRBD1 (6 bases). Trimming cost V 5 bases and J 3 bases, with 13 bases left between them. The CDR3 sequence is 15 residues long. Germline values: CDR1 MNHEY, CDR2 SMNVEV (reference sequence). In DNA, the CDR3 is TGTGCCAGCAGTACCTCACAGGGCGACACCGGGGAGCTGTTTTTT. Its translation is CASSTSQGDTGELFF.

The rearrangement joins TRBV28 to TRBJ2-1; TRBD2 matches 11 bases. Germline V lookup: CDR1 MDHEN, CDR2 SYDVKM. V lost 7 bases and J lost 6; bases outside the gene matches: 11. The length of the CDR3 is 16 residues. DNA of the CDR3: TGTGCCAGCACCCTGGCGGGGCTAGCGGGAGGCAATGAGCAGTTCTTC. It is translated as CASTLAGLAGGNEQFF.

The chain combines TRBV7-9 with TRBJ2-3, with D possibly matching TRBD2 (6 bases). The CDR3 loop spans 14 amino acids. V dropped 5 bases and J dropped 5 bases, with 14 bases sitting between them. Germline V gene data show CDR1 as SEHNR and CDR2 as FQNEAQ (reference sequence). As DNA, the CDR3 is TGTGCCAGCAGCCCCCGGACGGGGGTAGATACGCAGTATTTT. Its protein is CASSPRTGVDTQYF. The full variable domain, with the rest looked up from reference TRBV7-9 and TRBJ2-3, is DTGVSQNPRHKITKRGQNVTFRCDPISEHNRLYWYRQTLGQGPEFLTYFQNEAQLEKSRLLSDRFSAERPKGSFSTLEIQRTEQGDSAMYLCASSPRTGVDTQYFGPGTRLTVL.

The chain recombines TRBV5-4 with TRBJ2-5, with TRBD2 identical over 7 bases. CDR3 length: 14 amino acids. Germline-derived CDR1 and CDR2 are SGHNT and YYREEE (reference sequence). V was clipped by 4 bases and J by 5 bases; unmatched bases: 8. The CDR3 DNA reads as TGTGCCAGCAGCGGGGGGGGGTCGAAGGAGACCCAGTACTTC. Protein sequence: CASSGGGSKETQYF.

This clone has only one observation. The chain couples TRBV18 to TRBJ2-7, with D maybe TRBD1 (5 bases). In germline, CDR1 is KGHSH, CDR2 LQKENI. The length of the CDR3 is 14 residues. V lost 1 base and J 5 bases, leaving 12 bases between the germline ends. CDR3 residues: CASSPRQGADEQYF. CDR3 nucleotide sequence: TGTGCCAGCTCACCACGTCAGGGTGCGGACGAGCAGTACTTC.

The chain is built from TRBV6-6 and TRBJ2-2; D gene unclear. Deletions cut 3 bases from V and 1 base from J, with 6 bases between. Germline-derived CDR1 and CDR2 are MNHNY and SVGAGI (reference sequence). This CDR3 is 14 amino acids long. Here the CDR3 reads CASSYQQNTGELFF. CDR3 bases: TGTGCCAGCAGTTATCAACAGAACACCGGGGAGCTGTTTTTT.

This chain connects TRBV5-4 to TRBJ1-5; TRBD1 is a possible D gene (6 bases). The CDR3 contains 16 residues. Trimming cost V 0 bases and J 5 bases, with 15 bases left between them. The germline V gene has CDR1 SGHNT and CDR2 YYREEE (reference sequence). As DNA, the CDR3 is TGTGCCAGCAGCTTGGGGGGGACACCGGCGCATCAGCCCCAGCATTTT. It encodes CASSLGGTPAHQPQHF. Full variable domain (outside the CDR3, taken from reference TRBV5-4 and TRBJ1-5): ETGVTQSPTHLIKTRGQQVTLRCSSQSGHNTVSWYQQALGQGPQFIFQYYREEENGRGNFPPRFSGLQFPNYSSELNVNALELDDSALYLCASSLGGTPAHQPQHFGDGTRLSIL.

In this sample, this clone turned up once. The chain uses TRBV5-1 and TRBJ2-3; D is possibly TRBD1 (6 bases). V was trimmed by 0 bases and J by 1 base, leaving 9 bases between them. CDR3 size: 15 residues. The germline gives CDR1 SGHRS, CDR2 YFSETQ. The CDR3 loop reads CASSLGDIGTDTQYF. The CDR3 region has the DNA TGCGCCAGCAGCTTGGGGGACATCGGCACAGATACGCAGTATTTT.

This sequence joins TRBV29-1 and TRBJ2-1; 9 nucleotides match TRBD2. CDR1 is SQVTM, CDR2 ANQGSEA, per germline. This CDR3 spans 14 amino acids. Trimming removed 7 bases from V and 0 bases from J; junction bases left unmatched: 4. CDR3 residues: CSAPTSGSYNEQFF. The CDR3 region has the DNA TGCAGCGCCCCGACTAGCGGCTCCTACAATGAGCAGTTCTTC.

Only a few counts were recorded for this clone. The chain links TRBV7-7 to TRBJ1-5; D gene ambiguous. Germline CDR1 reads SSHAT; CDR2 reads FNYEAQ (reference sequence). The CDR3 is 10 amino acids. Trimming pared 11 bases from V and 7 bases from J, leaving 9 bases between. The CDR3 nucleotides read TGTGCCGGACGGGAACAGCCCCAGCATTTT. This translates into CAGREQPQHF.

The J gene is TRBJ2-1, the V gene TRBV28; possible D gene TRBD2, 6 bases. The V gene's germline CDR1 is MDHEN and CDR2 SYDVKM. V was pared by 6 bases and J by 6 bases, with 21 bases between. CDR3 length: 16 residues. The CDR3 DNA reads TGTGCCAGCAGCTCAGCTGCGGGGACGGGGATCAATGAGCAGTTCTTC. Translation: CASSSAAGTGINEQFF.

The rearrangement links TRBV5-1 to TRBJ2-7; 10 bases are a match to TRBD2. Germline CDR1 reads SGHRS; CDR2 reads YFSETQ. The CDR3 runs to 16 residues. V shed 2 bases, J shed 6 bases, and the junction held 11 bases outside the gene matches. CDR3 protein: CASSLSGRARNGEQYF. CDR3 DNA: TGCGCCAGCAGCTTAAGCGGGAGGGCCAGGAACGGCGAGCAGTACTTC.

V usage is TRBV11-2 and J usage is TRBJ1-1, with 7 bases matching TRBD1. From germline, CDR1 is SGHAT and CDR2 FQNNGV. The junction had 2 bases not matched to a gene; V was cut back by 5 bases and J by 5 bases. CDR3 length: 12 amino acids. The CDR3 DNA is TGTGCCAGCAGCGAACAGGGGACTGAAGCTTTCTTT. Protein sequence: CASSEQGTEAFF.

This clone was observed a single time. This sequence joins TRBV28 and TRBJ2-3; 10 bases are a match to TRBD2. CDR1 and CDR2 (germline): MDHEN, SYDVKM. J lost 6 bases, V lost 6 bases, and 9 bases had no gene match. This CDR3 is 15 amino acids long. CDR3 sequence: CASSPVAGGSDTQYF. CDR3 sequence (DNA): TGTGCCAGCAGCCCCGTAGCGGGAGGTTCCGATACGCAGTATTTT. The full variable domain, rest sourced from reference TRBV28 and TRBJ2-3, is DVKVTQSSRYLVKRTGEKVFLECVQDMDHENMFWYRQDPGLGLRLIYFSYDVKMKEKGDIPEGYSVSREKKERFSLILESASTNQTSMYLCASSPVAGGSDTQYFGPGTRLTVL.

The rearrangement links TRBV27 to TRBJ1-4; TRBD1 matches at 9 bases. The germline CDR1 and CDR2 sequences are MNHEY and SMNVEV (reference sequence). This CDR3 contains 15 residues. V lost 0 bases, J lost 8 bases, and 4 bases stayed unmatched. CDR3 amino acids: CASSLSGTGREKLFF. In DNA, the CDR3 is TGTGCCAGCAGTTTATCTGGGACAGGGAGGGAAAAACTGTTTTTT.

V gene TRBV28 combines with J gene TRBJ1-3, with 7 bases matching TRBD1. With V trimmed by 3 bases and J by 7 bases, 9 bases remained unmatched. The CDR3 loop spans 15 amino acids. Germline CDR1 MDHEN, CDR2 SYDVKM. CDR3 protein: CASSFIGGSGNTIYF. As DNA, the CDR3 is TGTGCCAGCAGTTTCATAGGGGGCAGTGGGAACACCATATATTTT.

The rearrangement uses TRBV7-2 and TRBJ2-2; 13 bases are shared with TRBD2. J lost 5 bases, V lost 5 bases, and 8 bases had no gene match. This CDR3 is built from 17 residues. CDR1 and CDR2 (germline): SGHTA, FQGNSA. The CDR3 DNA reads TGTGCCAGCAGCCCCCGACTAGCGGGAGGAAGTACCGGGGAGCTGTTTTTT. Translating gives CASSPRLAGGSTGELFF.

The chain has TRBV12-5 and TRBJ2-2; no clear D. The CDR3 is 13 residues long. The germline gives CDR1 LGHNT, CDR2 FRNRAP. V gave up 2 bases and J gave up 4 bases, with 5 bases separating them. CDR3 amino acids: CASGLSGTGELFF. For the CDR3, the DNA is TGTGCTAGTGGTTTGTCGGGCACCGGGGAGCTGTTTTTT.

The chain combines TRBV9 with TRBJ2-3; 7 nucleotides match TRBD2. Germline CDR1 and CDR2: SGDLS and YYNGEE. The J segment lost 6 bases and the V segment lost 0 bases, leaving 7 bases of the junction unmatched. The CDR3 spans 15 residues. The CDR3 DNA reads as TGTGCCAGCAGCGTAGTGGAGGGAGGGCCGGATACGCAGTATTTT. Translating it yields CASSVVEGGPDTQYF.